This T cell receptor beta chain was found in a study of cytotoxic CD8 clonotypes in ibrutinib-treated CLL. Findings of the study overall: Collection times varied between progressing and sustained-remission patients. At ibrutinib response, clonality increased, and at progression it declined back toward baseline. Circulating CD8+ T-cell counts were tracked by baseline clonality, which exceeded that of age-matched healthy donors.

Comment on this clone: Its antigen is unidentified.

Assay used: immunoSEQ multiplex PCR; TCRdb lists only in-frame clones, some missing. The top ten hold approximately 6% of the sample, which has hundreds of thousands of clones, 67% seen once. This CDR3 contains 12 residues. The germline V gene has CDR1 SGHRS and CDR2 YFSETQ. V was shortened by 3 bases and J by 8 bases, with 10 bases between the two germline ends. The origin of this receptor is a human donor with chronic lymphocytic leukemia. The sample here was PBMCs, taken after 36 months of ibrutinib treatment. V usage is TRBV5-1 and J usage is TRBJ2-3; D is uncertain. CDR3 region: CASSSVESTQYF. Here the CDR3 DNA reads TGCGCCAGCAGCTCCGTGGAGAGTACGCAGTATTTT.